The 16 T cell receptor beta chains below were found in one sample sequenced in a study of blood T cell repertoires in COVID-19. Profiling relied on immunoSEQ multiplex PCR, and the TCRdb table lists in-frame clones only, not all of them. Among under 300,000 clones listed, 88% were seen once. Sequenced: PBMCs or T cells enriched from blood (not recorded which). The receptors come from a woman aged 60-75 years in a cohort exposed to, infected with or recovered from COVID-19 (not recorded which).

DNA for the CDR3: TGTGCCAGCAGTTTTGGTCAGGGGGCAGGGCAGCCCCAGCATTTT. Protein: CASSFGQGAGQPQHF. The rearrangement joins TRBV27 to TRBJ1-5, with 8 bases that match TRBD1. In germline, CDR1 is MNHEY, CDR2 SMNVEV (reference sequence). CDR3 size: 15 residues. The V and J ends lost 3 bases and 7 bases, in that order; junction bases with no gene match: 8.

This chain uses TRBV6-4 with TRBJ2-3, with 9 positions matching TRBD1. This CDR3 is 16 amino acids long. With 2 bases clipped from V and 0 bases from J, the junction kept 3 bases outside the gene matches. The germline CDR1 and CDR2 sequences are MRHNA and SNTAGT. The CDR3 region is CASSDRGQGSTDTQYF. DNA for the CDR3: TGTGCCAGCAGTGACCGGGGACAGGGCAGCACAGATACGCAGTATTTT.

V gene TRBV2 combines with J gene TRBJ1-3, with 8 bases matching TRBD1. The V gene end was trimmed by 7 bases and the J gene end by 5 bases; junction bases not matched to a gene: 7. The CDR3 has 14 residues. Germline loops: CDR1 SNHLY, CDR2 FYNNEI. CDR3 nucleotides: TGTGCCAGCATCGTCGACAGGGGAAGAAACACCATATATTTT. It encodes CASIVDRGRNTIYF.

This sequence joins TRBV6-5 and TRBJ2-1; no definite D call. CDR1 MNHEY and CDR2 SVGAGI come from the germline V gene. The V gene lost 2 bases and the J gene lost 13 bases, with 9 bases spanning the gap. The CDR3 runs to 11 residues. CDR3 DNA sequence: TGTGCCAGCAGTTACAACGGCGGTCAGTTCTTC. It yields the protein CASSYNGGQFF.

This clone was seen once. This chain uses TRBV7-8 with TRBJ2-1; D might be TRBD2 (5 bases). The CDR3 is 15 amino acids. Between the trimmed V and J ends, which lost 0 bases and 5 bases, there was a span of 11 bases. CDR1 is SGHVS, CDR2 FQNEAQ, per germline. The CDR3 region is CASSLARRADNEQFF. In DNA form, the CDR3 reads TGTGCCAGCAGCTTAGCGCGGCGGGCAGACAATGAGCAGTTCTTC.

Here the CDR3 reads CSVENNYEQYF. Here the CDR3 DNA reads TGCAGCGTTGAGAACAACTACGAGCAGTACTTC. This chain links TRBV29-1 with TRBJ2-7; D uncertain. Germline V gene data show CDR1 as SQVTM and CDR2 as ANQGSEA. The V end was cut by 3 bases, the J end by 3 bases, with 6 bases between. The CDR3 runs to 11 residues.

CDR3 nucleotides: TGTGCCACCTCCGCTAGCGAGAGAAACTACAATGAGCAGTTCTTC. Amino acid sequence: CATSASERNYNEQFF. The chain recombines TRBV24-1 with TRBJ2-1, with D maybe TRBD2 (6 bases). The germline V gene encodes CDR1 KGHDR and CDR2 SFDVKD. The germline V and J ends were trimmed by 9 bases and 3 bases, with 17 bases remaining between them. This CDR3 is built from 15 residues.

The V call is TRBV13, the J call TRBJ2-2; D might be TRBD1 (6 bases). Germline V gives CDR1 PRHDT, CDR2 FYEKMQ (reference sequence). The CDR3 length is 15 residues. The germline V and J ends were trimmed by 0 bases and 3 bases, with 8 bases remaining between them. The CDR3 protein is CASSLGQGYTGELFF. The CDR3 coding sequence is TGTGCCAGCAGCTTAGGGCAGGGGTACACCGGGGAGCTGTTTTTT.

This rearrangement joins TRBV5-1 to TRBJ2-1; TRBD2 matches at 9 bases. The V and J ends lost 2 bases and 9 bases, in that order; junction bases with no gene match: 6. The CDR3 runs 14 residues. CDR1 SGHRS and CDR2 YFSETQ come from the germline V gene. CDR3 nucleotides: TGCGCCAGCAGCTTTATAGCGGGAGCGGGTGAGCAGTTCTTC. Protein product: CASSFIAGAGEQFF.

The V call is TRBV28, the J call TRBJ2-2; 7 nucleotides match TRBD2. The CDR3 is 20 amino acids. The V segment lost 6 bases and the J segment 5 bases; nucleotides outside the gene matches: 24. Germline loops: CDR1 MDHEN, CDR2 SYDVKM. The CDR3 DNA sequence: TGTGCCAGCAGGGGGCTAAGCGAGACTGCGCGACTAGCTGAGACCGGGGAGCTGTTTTTT. Translated, it gives CASRGLSETARLAETGELFF.

J is TRBJ1-3 and V is TRBV5-8, with 7 bases matching TRBD1. Germline trimming cut 5 bases from V and 0 bases from J; bases unmatched to any gene: 8. The germline CDR1 and CDR2 sequences are SGHTS and YDEGEE. This CDR3 is built from 16 residues. CDR3 loop: CASSTGTAFSGNTIYF. In DNA form, the CDR3 reads TGTGCCAGCAGTACGGGGACAGCCTTCTCTGGAAACACCATATATTTT.

V and J are TRBV4-1 and TRBJ2-7; 8 bases align to TRBD1. CDR3 length equals 14 residues. Losses at the gene ends were 3 bases for V and 2 bases for J; bases not matched to a gene: 3. The germline CDR1 and CDR2 sequences are MGHRA and YSYEKL. The chain's CDR3 is CASSQDRVTYEQYF. The DNA of the CDR3 is TGCGCCAGCAGCCAGGACAGGGTCACCTACGAGCAGTACTTC.

The count of this clone is one. V and J are TRBV6-2 or TRBV6-3 and TRBJ1-5; the D gene is possibly TRBD1 (5 bases). Deletions cut 5 bases from V and 1 base from J, with 12 bases between. Per the germline V gene, CDR1 is MNHEY and CDR2 is SVGEGT. The CDR3 is made up of 15 amino acids. The CDR3 DNA reads TGTGCCAGCAGTCCGGCTGGGGGGAGCAATCAGCCCCAGCATTTT. Protein: CASSPAGGSNQPQHF.

This clone was recorded a few times. The chain employs TRBV28 and TRBJ1-5; 8 nucleotides align to TRBD1. V was pared by 6 bases and J by 2 bases, with 6 bases of the junction left unmatched. The germline V gene has CDR1 MDHEN and CDR2 SYDVKM. This CDR3 has 15 amino acids. CDR3 in amino acids: CASRVQGEGNQPQHF. Here the CDR3 DNA reads TGTGCCAGCAGGGTACAGGGGGAAGGCAATCAGCCCCAGCATTTT.

V is TRBV30 and J is TRBJ2-1; D unresolved. Germline CDR1 reads GTSNPN; CDR2 reads SVGIG (reference sequence). V was pared by 2 bases and J by 3 bases, with 8 bases between. This CDR3 comprises 13 residues. The DNA for the CDR3 is TGTGCCTGGAGTCCGCTAGTCTACAATGAGCAGTTCTTC. It codes for CAWSPLVYNEQFF.

The rearrangement uses TRBV24-1 and TRBJ2-3; a weak D match, TRBD2 (6 bases). Germline values: CDR1 KGHDR, CDR2 SFDVKD. The CDR3 sequence is 16 residues long. The V and J ends lost 0 bases and 2 bases respectively, with 11 bases between them. The CDR3 loop is CATSDLRGALTDTQYF. In DNA form, the CDR3 reads TGTGCCACCAGTGATTTGCGCGGGGCCCTCACAGATACGCAGTATTTT.